The clone carrying this TCR beta chain was seen many times. Unique molecular identifiers were present on the cDNA, which also gained a universal primer site by template switching. TCRdb reanalysed the 5' RACE reads using MiXCR and keeps one entry per CDR3 protein. This table holds around 160,000 distinct CDR3 sequences, around 3.5% found once. These data originate in a study of identical twins. Healthy Caucasians made up all donors. The CDR3 has 12 amino acids. CDR1 is LNHNV and CDR2 is YYDKDF in the germline V gene (reference sequence). V trimming: 9 bases; J trimming: 3 bases; junction bases outside the gene matches: 3.

Sequenced material: memory T cells sorted from blood. The rearrangement joins TRBV15 to TRBJ1-2, with TRBD1 identical over 8 bases. This TCR was sampled from a man aged 18 to 29 in good health. Here the CDR3 reads CATQGADYGYTF. The DNA of the CDR3 is TGTGCCACGCAGGGGGCTGACTATGGCTACACCTTC.